This entry describes one T cell receptor (beta chain). Its antigen is not known. Isolation of CD4+ and CD8+ T cells from PBMCs was achieved by sorting. V lost 0 bases, J lost 3 bases, and 9 bases lay in between. CDR1 and CDR2 from the germline V gene are GTSNPN and SVGIG (reference sequence). The CDR3 is 13 amino acids. The data are from a study of CD8+ T cells in alopecia areata. Study-wide context: Treatment ran 6 to 18 months, with 6 months of follow-up afterward. Findings and caveats of the study: Whereas mice showed it more clearly, TCR sharing across patients was murkier, possibly because of HLA.

The authors extracted RNA and reverse transcribed it into cDNA as the sequencing template. Profiling relied on immunoSEQ multiplex PCR, and the TCRdb table lists in-frame clones only, not all of them. The data contain around 250,000 clones, 67% of them singletons. The V gene is TRBV30, the J gene TRBJ2-7; D is uncertain. The source is a human donor with alopecia areata. This specimen consisted of CD4+ T cells sorted from blood, obtained at week 0. CDR3 DNA sequence: TGTGCCTGGAGTGTACTGGCAGACTACGAGCAGTACTTC. As protein: CAWSVLADYEQYF.